These 20 T cell receptor beta chains were all obtained from the same sample, sequenced in a study of PD-1 blockade in classical Hodgkin lymphoma. As for time point: cycle 4 day 1 (C4D1), after 6 weeks of nivolumab. All patients experienced relapse after autologous stem cell transplantation, and brentuximab vedotin exposure was variable. This table comes from immunoSEQ multiplex PCR, and its TCRdb copy is limited to in-frame clones, with some not included. The sample contains roughly 52,000 clones, approximately 86% of which appear only once. Material: peripheral blood mononuclear cells (PBMCs), obtained before the fourth cycle of nivolumab. All receptors derive from a human donor with classical Hodgkin lymphoma.

The chain couples TRBV11-1 to TRBJ2-5; TRBD1 aligns across 8 bases. V trimming: 2 bases; J trimming: 5 bases; junction bases outside the gene matches: 7. CDR1 and CDR2 (germline): SGHAT, FQDESV (reference sequence). This CDR3 is built from 15 residues. DNA of the CDR3: TGTGCCAGCAGCTTAAGGACAGGGTCGGAGGAGACCCAGTACTTC. Protein sequence: CASSLRTGSEETQYF.

This clone was observed a handful of times. The chain links TRBV27 to TRBJ1-6, with D possibly matching TRBD1 (6 bases). The length of the CDR3 is 14 residues. Trimming left V 7 bases short and J 6 bases short, with 13 bases between. Germline CDR1 MNHEY, CDR2 SMNVEV (reference sequence). The CDR3 DNA sequence: TGTGCCAGCACCCTAGGGGGGGCTAATTCACCCCTCCACTTT. It codes for CASTLGGANSPLHF.

J is TRBJ1-4 and V is TRBV9; 12 bases align to TRBD1. CDR3 length: 16 amino acids. Germline-derived CDR1 and CDR2 are SGDLS and YYNGEE. V shed 4 bases, J shed 6 bases, and the junction held 7 bases outside the gene matches. For the CDR3, the DNA is TGTGCCAGCAGCTCGGGACAGGGGGCCAGCTATGAAAAACTGTTTTTT. This sequence encodes CASSSGQGASYEKLFF.

The V call is TRBV11-3, the J call TRBJ1-1; D is perhaps TRBD1 (5 bases). V lost 5 bases and J 1 base, leaving 8 bases between the germline ends. Per germline, CDR1 SGHNT and CDR2 YENEEA. There are 13 residues in the CDR3. CDR3 DNA: TGTGCCAGCAGCACGGGACCGAACACTGAAGCTTTCTTT. Translation: CASSTGPNTEAFF.

V gene TRBV20-1 combines with J gene TRBJ2-7; D not certain. V was clipped by 7 bases and J by 5 bases, with 12 bases between them. Germline V gene lookup returns CDR1 DFQATT and CDR2 SNEGSKA (reference sequence). This CDR3 has 11 amino acids. CDR3 protein: CSVPFYDEQYF. CDR3 in DNA: TGCAGTGTACCCTTTTACGACGAGCAGTACTTC.

This sequence joins TRBV4-1 and TRBJ1-2; D gene ambiguous. Germline loops: CDR1 MGHRA, CDR2 YSYEKL. Trimming stripped 6 bases from V and 1 base from J, with 15 bases between. The CDR3 totals 15 residues. The CDR3 DNA is TGCGCCAGCAGACCTATAACGGGCGTTAACTATGGCTACACCTTC. Translating gives CASRPITGVNYGYTF.

The chain employs TRBV7-9 and TRBJ2-3; 7 bases agree with TRBD2. This CDR3 comprises 13 residues. J was trimmed by 9 bases and V by 3 bases; bases with no gene match: 6. In germline, CDR1 is SEHNR, CDR2 FQNEAQ (reference sequence). The CDR3 DNA sequence: TGTGCCAGCAGCTTGGCTGAGACTAGCACGCAGTATTTT. It codes for CASSLAETSTQYF.

This chain connects TRBV2 to TRBJ2-7, with D unclear. The DNA end lines up better with TRBJ2-5; the J call may be wrong. Germline loops: CDR1 SNHLY, CDR2 FYNNEI. The CDR3 length is 11 residues. As DNA, the CDR3 is TGTGCCAGCAGTGGTTGGGAGACCCAGTACTTC. Amino acid sequence: CASSGWETQYF.

This clone was counted once. J is TRBJ2-7 and V is TRBV11-2; 7 nucleotides align to TRBD1. Germline CDR1 is SGHAT and CDR2 is FQNNGV. The CDR3 covers 16 residues. The ends lost 0 bases at V and 3 bases at J; junction bases unmatched: 8. CDR3 amino acids: CASSLDPGQLFYEQYF. The CDR3 nucleotides are TGTGCCAGCAGCTTAGACCCGGGACAGTTGTTCTACGAGCAGTACTTC.

This chain uses TRBV4-3 with TRBJ1-6, with D possibly being TRBD1 (5 bases). Trimming removed 0 bases at V and 6 bases at J, with 12 bases between. Germline V gives CDR1 LGHNA, CDR2 YSLEER. This CDR3 is built from 16 residues. DNA for the CDR3: TGCGCCAGCAGCCAAGATACGCAGGGCCTTAATTCACCCCTCCACTTT. Its translation is CASSQDTQGLNSPLHF.

This clone was seen just once. The genes are TRBV6-1 and TRBJ2-3; 7 bases agree with TRBD2. J was trimmed by 1 base and V by 6 bases; bases with no gene match: 7. Germline CDR1 and CDR2: MNHNS and SASEGT. CDR3 size: 15 residues. The CDR3 DNA reads TGTGCCAGCAGGGGGGGGGTAGCGGGCACAGATACGCAGTATTTT. This codes for CASRGGVAGTDTQYF.

V gene TRBV12-5 combines with J gene TRBJ2-1, with D unclear. CDR3 size: 12 residues. The V end was cut by 1 base, the J end by 5 bases, with 3 bases between. CDR1 LGHNT and CDR2 FRNRAP come from the germline V gene. CDR3 bases: TGTGCTAGTGGTTTGGGGAACAATGAGCAGTTCTTC. It is translated as CASGLGNNEQFF.

The sample holds one count of this clone. V is TRBV2 and J is TRBJ1-4, with TRBD1 as a possible D gene (6 bases). Per germline, CDR1 SNHLY and CDR2 FYNNEI. Between the trimmed V and J ends, which lost 3 bases and 8 bases, there was a span of 13 bases. This CDR3 spans 14 amino acids. CDR3 bases: TGTGCCAGCAGTGATGTCAGGGGAGGCGAAAAACTGTTTTTT. It encodes CASSDVRGGEKLFF.

There are a few counts of this clone. V gene TRBV7-2 combines with J gene TRBJ1-1; D remains ambiguous. V was shortened by 5 bases and J by 4 bases, with 17 bases between the two germline ends. CDR1 SGHTA and CDR2 FQGNSA come from the germline V gene. The CDR3 runs 15 residues. CDR3: CASSLTAQRGTEAFF. The CDR3 coding sequence is TGTGCCAGCAGCCTCACCGCCCAACGGGGCACTGAAGCTTTCTTT.

V is TRBV19 and J is TRBJ2-1; possible D gene TRBD1, 6 bases. The germline V gene has CDR1 LNHDA and CDR2 SQIVND (reference sequence). The CDR3 has 16 residues. V shed 5 bases and J shed 1 base, with 15 bases lying between them. The CDR3: CASSPFAGTSYNEQFF. CDR3 nucleotides: TGTGCCAGTAGTCCCTTCGCTGGGACATCCTACAATGAGCAGTTCTTC.

The CDR3, as DNA: TGTGCCAGCAGCCAGACCCCAGATACGCAGTATTTT. Translating gives CASSQTPDTQYF. This sequence joins TRBV7-2 and TRBJ2-3; unclear D gene. This CDR3 contains 12 residues. Germline V CDR1 and CDR2: SGHTA, FQGNSA. V dropped 5 bases and J dropped 4 bases, with 7 bases sitting between them. Full variable domain (remainder filled in from reference TRBV7-2 and TRBJ2-3): GAGVSQSPSNKVTEKGKDVELRCDPISGHTALYWYRQSLGQGLEFLIYFQGNSAPDKSGLPSDRFSAERTGGSVSTLTIQRTQQEDSAVYLCASSQTPDTQYFGPGTRLTVL.

The V and J genes are TRBV16 and TRBJ2-3; 7 bases align to TRBD2. CDR1 is KGHSY and CDR2 is FQNENV in the germline V gene. Trimming took 3 bases from V and 6 from J; bases not matched to a gene: 15. This CDR3 has 17 amino acids. CDR3 sequence reads: CASSQPPGGGSLDTQYF. The CDR3 bases are TGTGCCAGCAGCCAGCCCCCTGGCGGGGGATCGCTGGATACGCAGTATTTT.

The chain links TRBV5-1 to TRBJ2-2; TRBD1 agrees at 11 bases. From germline, CDR1 is SGHRS and CDR2 YFSETQ. The V gene end was trimmed by 5 bases and the J gene end by 5 bases; junction bases not matched to a gene: 8. This CDR3 is built from 16 residues. The CDR3 is CASRAGQGGGTGELFF. The CDR3 DNA reads TGCGCCAGCAGAGCGGGACAGGGGGGCGGAACCGGGGAGCTGTTTTTT.

This clone was detected only once. The chain is built from TRBV5-4 and TRBJ2-7; 7 positions match TRBD1. This CDR3 is 13 amino acids long. CDR1 and CDR2 from the germline V gene are SGHNT and YYREEE (reference sequence). The V and J ends lost 2 bases and 4 bases, in that order; junction bases with no gene match: 3. This CDR3 reads CASSLPQGYEQYF. DNA of the CDR3: TGTGCCAGCAGCTTACCACAGGGGTACGAGCAGTACTTC.

The chain has TRBV18 and TRBJ1-5, with 8 bases that match TRBD1. This CDR3 contains 15 residues. From germline, CDR1 is KGHSH and CDR2 LQKENI. V was pared by 6 bases and J by 6 bases, with 10 bases of the junction left unmatched. CDR3 residues: CASSPDRGGSQPQHF. The DNA for the CDR3 is TGTGCCAGCTCCCCCGACAGGGGTGGGAGTCAGCCCCAGCATTTT. Combining the CDR3 with reference TRBV18 and TRBJ1-5 gives the whole variable domain NAGVMQNPRHLVRRRGQEARLRCSPMKGHSHVYWYRQLPEEGLKFMVYLQKENIIDESGMPKERFSAEFPKEGPSILRIQQVVRGDSAAYFCASSPDRGGSQPQHFGDGTRLSIL.